Each of the 17 T cell receptor beta chains below was sequenced from the same sample in a study of cytomegalovirus exposure and HLA in healthy donors. The PCR was carried out with 60 Vbeta primers and 13 Jbeta primers. Clones were read by immunoSEQ multiplex PCR, and TCRdb kept only the in-frame ones, dropping some. The repertoire holds fewer than 250,000 clones, with about 80% as singletons. The sequenced material came from PBMCs. The receptors derive from a girl aged 5-17 years in good health and CMV-seronegative.

The rearrangement uses TRBV11-2 and TRBJ2-5, with TRBD1 as a possible D gene (6 bases). Germline CDR1 is SGHAT and CDR2 is FQNNGV. This CDR3 has 16 residues. V lost 5 bases, J lost 0 bases, and 16 bases lay in between. This CDR3 is CASSPYRVPHQETQYF. Here the CDR3 DNA reads TGTGCCAGCAGCCCATACAGGGTTCCCCACCAAGAGACCCAGTACTTC.

Note on this clone: Different DNA sequences within this sample yield the same CDR3. The CDR3, as DNA: TGTGCCAGCAGCCAGGGGCAGGGGGGAGAGACCCAGTACTTC. This encodes CASSQGQGGETQYF. The chain combines TRBV4-2 with TRBJ2-5, with D perhaps TRBD1 (7 bases). Trimming cost V 3 bases and J 4 bases, with 12 bases left between them. The length of the CDR3 is 14 residues. Germline CDR1 and CDR2: LGHNA and YNFKEQ.

The chain employs TRBV19 and TRBJ2-1; 7 bases align to TRBD2. The germline V gene has CDR1 LNHDA and CDR2 SQIVND (reference sequence). The V segment lost 4 bases and the J segment 8 bases; nucleotides outside the gene matches: 14. The CDR3 consists of 16 residues. Here the CDR3 reads CASSRGSAGSFYEQFF. CDR3 in DNA: TGTGCCAGTAGTAGGGGCTCAGCGGGGAGCTTCTATGAGCAGTTCTTC.

This rearrangement joins TRBV28 to TRBJ1-1; D might be TRBD1 (5 bases). The CDR3 consists of 13 residues. V was shortened by 2 bases and J by 5 bases, with 9 bases between the two germline ends. Germline CDR1 reads MDHEN; CDR2 reads SYDVKM. The CDR3 DNA reads TGTGCCAGCAGTTTAGGGGCAGGGACTGAAGCTTTCTTT. Translation gives CASSLGAGTEAFF.

The V gene is TRBV5-1, the J gene TRBJ2-1; possible D gene TRBD1, 6 bases. Trimming removed 7 bases at V and 6 bases at J, with 14 bases between. Germline V gene data show CDR1 as SGHRS and CDR2 as YFSETQ. The CDR3 covers 13 residues. CDR3 nucleotides: TGCGCCAGCGCAGGGGCCATTCTCAATGAGCAGTTCTTC. Its translation: CASAGAILNEQFF.

The rearrangement links TRBV7-2 to TRBJ1-2; D unclear. The V and J ends lost 5 bases and 8 bases respectively, with 12 bases between them. The CDR3 is made up of 12 amino acids. Looked up from germline, CDR1 is SGHTA and CDR2 is FQGNSA. The chain's CDR3 is CASSENSSGYTF. The CDR3 DNA reads as TGTGCCAGCAGCGAAAATAGTTCCGGCTACACCTTC.

V usage is TRBV30 and J usage is TRBJ1-1; possible D gene TRBD1, 6 bases. Trimming pared 1 base from V and 5 bases from J, leaving 11 bases between. The CDR3 extends over 13 amino acids. CDR1 GTSNPN and CDR2 SVGIG come from the germline V gene (reference sequence). The CDR3 sequence is CAWSGARGTEAFF. CDR3 coding DNA: TGTGCCTGGAGTGGAGCCAGGGGAACTGAAGCTTTCTTT.

This chain joins TRBV7-7 and TRBJ2-3; weak D call: TRBD2 (5 bases). V lost 5 bases and J lost 5, with 17 bases in between. This CDR3 comprises 15 residues. Germline lookup yields CDR1 SSHAT and CDR2 FNYEAQ (reference sequence). The CDR3 is CASSPTGIRGDTQYF. The CDR3 region has the DNA TGTGCCAGCAGCCCAACCGGGATCCGAGGAGATACGCAGTATTTT. Looking up the rest from reference TRBV7-7 and TRBJ2-3 gives the full variable domain: GAGVSQSPRYKVTKRGQDVTLRCDPISSHATLYWYQQALGQGPEFLTYFNYEAQPDKSGLPSDRFSAERPEGSISTLTIQRTEQRDSAMYRCASSPTGIRGDTQYFGPGTRLTVL.

The V gene is TRBV27, the J gene TRBJ2-7; D unresolved. The CDR3 is made up of 12 amino acids. From germline, CDR1 is MNHEY and CDR2 SMNVEV (reference sequence). Trimming took off 4 bases at V and 6 bases at J, with 10 bases between the two ends. CDR3 sequence (DNA): TGTGCCAGCAGTTCTTTTACAACCGAGCAGTACTTC. It translates to CASSSFTTEQYF.

The rearrangement uses TRBV28 and TRBJ2-7; perhaps TRBD2 as D (6 bases). V lost 5 bases to trimming and J lost 7 bases, with 30 bases between them. Germline CDR1 reads MDHEN; CDR2 reads SYDVKM. This CDR3 is 18 amino acids long. The CDR3 region is CASSLLTTPGTGGWEQYF. CDR3 in DNA: TGTGCCAGCAGTCTACTCACCACTCCCGGGACCGGGGGTTGGGAGCAGTACTTC. Together with reference TRBV28 and TRBJ2-7, the CDR3 gives the full variable domain: DVKVTQSSRYLVKRTGEKVFLECVQDMDHENMFWYRQDPGLGLRLIYFSYDVKMKEKGDIPEGYSVSREKKERFSLILESASTNQTSMYLCASSLLTTPGTGGWEQYFGPGTRLTVT.

This clone was seen once. J is TRBJ2-1 and V is TRBV6-6, with 10 bases lining up with TRBD2. V shed 8 bases and J 7 bases; nucleotides not matched to a gene: 11. Germline assignment: CDR1 MNHNY and CDR2 SVGAGI (reference sequence). This CDR3 has 15 residues. The CDR3 loop is CASGVPAGGVNEQFF. In DNA, the CDR3 is TGTGCCAGCGGGGTCCCAGCGGGGGGGGTAAATGAGCAGTTCTTC.

This clone showed up just a few times. The chain joins TRBV28 to TRBJ2-1; possibly TRBD2 for D (7 bases). Trimming shortened V by 7 bases and J by 3 bases, and 16 bases separated the two germline ends. The germline V gene has CDR1 MDHEN and CDR2 SYDVKM. This CDR3 contains 15 residues. Here the CDR3 DNA reads TGTGCCAGCACGAGGGGGAGGGGAAGCTACAATGAGCAGTTCTTC. Encoded protein: CASTRGRGSYNEQFF.

The V and J genes are TRBV4-1 and TRBJ2-5, with D possibly TRBD1 on 6 matching bases. The tail of the sequence fits TRBJ2-7 better, so the J call may be wrong. This CDR3 has 14 residues. Per germline, CDR1 MGHRA and CDR2 YSYEKL. As DNA, the CDR3 is TGCGCCAGCAGCCTTCGGCAGGGGAAGGACGAGCAGTACTTC. Translation gives CASSLRQGKDEQYF.

The chain combines TRBV4-3 with TRBJ2-7; TRBD1 aligns across 7 bases. V lost 0 bases, J lost 4 bases, and 12 bases stayed unmatched. The CDR3 runs 17 residues. The germline V gene encodes CDR1 LGHNA and CDR2 YSLEER. The CDR3 DNA follows: TGCGCCAGCAGCCAAGATCCCTCGGGACAGAGAATATACGAGCAGTACTTC. Amino acids: CASSQDPSGQRIYEQYF.

This clone has only a few counts. The rearrangement uses TRBV5-1 and TRBJ1-2; D may be TRBD1 (5 bases). The CDR3 is made up of 15 amino acids. CDR1 and CDR2 from the germline V gene are SGHRS and YFSETQ. The germline V and J ends were trimmed by 1 base and 1 base, with 11 bases remaining between them. The CDR3 loop reads CASSLTAGLNYGYTF. DNA of the CDR3: TGCGCCAGCAGCTTGACGGCAGGGCTTAACTATGGCTACACCTTC.

This clone turned up a few times. The rearrangement joins TRBV7-2 to TRBJ1-4, with TRBD1 identical over 8 bases. Germline assignment: CDR1 SGHTA and CDR2 FQGNSA. The CDR3 loop spans 16 amino acids. V gave up 1 base and J gave up 6 bases; unmatched junction bases: 7. CDR3 in amino acids: CASSLVGGQGHEKLFF. CDR3 coding DNA: TGTGCCAGCAGCTTAGTGGGAGGACAGGGACATGAAAAACTGTTTTTT. Full variable domain (missing parts from reference TRBV7-2 and TRBJ1-4): GAGVSQSPSNKVTEKGKDVELRCDPISGHTALYWYRQSLGQGLEFLIYFQGNSAPDKSGLPSDRFSAERTGGSVSTLTIQRTQQEDSAVYLCASSLVGGQGHEKLFFGSGTQLSVL.

The V and J genes are TRBV4-3 and TRBJ1-5, with no clear D. Germline values: CDR1 LGHNA, CDR2 YSLEER. This CDR3 is built from 13 residues. V dropped 0 bases and J dropped 4 bases, with 4 bases sitting between them. The CDR3 sequence: CASSQDQNQPQHF. CDR3 DNA sequence: TGCGCCAGCAGCCAAGATCAAAATCAGCCCCAGCATTTT.